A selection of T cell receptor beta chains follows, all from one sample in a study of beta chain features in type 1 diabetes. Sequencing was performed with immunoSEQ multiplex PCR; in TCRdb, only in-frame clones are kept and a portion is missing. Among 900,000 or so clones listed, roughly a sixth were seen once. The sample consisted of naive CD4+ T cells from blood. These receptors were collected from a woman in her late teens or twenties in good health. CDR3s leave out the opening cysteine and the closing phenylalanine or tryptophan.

ASSPNTGQGQNYGYT	TRBV18	TRBJ1-2
ASSTLFRQETQY	TRBV19	TRBJ2-5
ASTVGGYEQY	TRBV28	TRBJ2-7
ASSPPSTVRIYEQY	TRBV18	TRBJ2-7
ASSLSPWGRETQY	TRBV11-2	TRBJ2-5
ASRPGGNYGYT	TRBV28	TRBJ1-2
ASTRRSRTEETQY	TRBV5-1	TRBJ2-5
ATSRGGTSGSRTLGEQY	TRBV15	TRBJ2-7
AISDGGRGNNQPQH	TRBV10-3	TRBJ1-5
ASQRVPGLGLDYEQY	TRBV2	TRBJ2-7
SVEWGDSQTETQY	TRBV29-1	TRBJ2-5
ASSLGMGRERY	TRBV13	TRBJ2-7
ASSLGQGIGYT	TRBV11-3	TRBJ1-2
ASSLQGSSGEQY	TRBV6-5	TRBJ2-7
ASSTPTAEYTDTQY	TRBV28	TRBJ2-3
ASSLGSRETQY	TRBV7-8	TRBJ2-5
ASSRRGGRGEQF	TRBV28	TRBJ2-1
ASSLRMVGTEAF	TRBV5-1	TRBJ1-1
ASTLLQGTGELF	TRBV2	TRBJ2-2
SVEGGNEKLF	TRBV29-1	TRBJ1-4
ASSLVAGPYEQY	TRBV7-2	.
ASSLELAGSEQY	TRBV7-6	TRBJ2-7
ASVRTTGVGSYNEQF	TRBV7-2	TRBJ2-1
ASSYRNEQF	TRBV6-5	TRBJ2-1
ASSYSDRAGNQPQH	TRBV6-6	TRBJ1-5
ASSSWSGRANEQF	TRBV27	TRBJ2-1
ASSPPTGQRGTNTEAF	TRBV18	TRBJ1-1
ASKLAGGTDTQY	TRBV5-5	TRBJ2-3
ASRGGLAGDEQY	TRBV2	TRBJ2-7
ASGGFYGYT	TRBV28	TRBJ1-2
ASSLVGLAANTGELF	TRBV5-1	TRBJ2-2
ASSVEGRETGELF	TRBV9	TRBJ2-2
ASSVASLNEQF	TRBV9	TRBJ2-1
ATRRTTQASTEAF	TRBV10-3	TRBJ1-1
ASSFSLAYNEQF	TRBV28	TRBJ2-1
SARGLDEQF	TRBV20-1	TRBJ2-1
ASSLAGMGSTDTQY	TRBV7-9	TRBJ2-3
ASSPSQGLQPQH	TRBV19	TRBJ1-5
ASSIKLQTGNEQF	TRBV19	TRBJ2-1
ASSLSDDTGELF	TRBV7-3	TRBJ2-2
AIMTGGEAF	TRBV10-3	TRBJ1-1
ASSPGTSGTREQF	TRBV10-1	TRBJ2-1
ASSLQANEQY	TRBV5-1	TRBJ2-7
ATSRVFQIASSGRRELNEQF	TRBV15	TRBJ2-1
ASSLGDYEQY	TRBV18	TRBJ2-7
ASRITGANVLT	TRBV27	TRBJ2-6
ASRLAGGVGELF	TRBV5-1	TRBJ2-2
ASSQRGSGGSYGYT	TRBV2	TRBJ1-2
ASSFGHLESYEQY	TRBV11-2	TRBJ2-7
ASSPLTTVNEQF	TRBV18	TRBJ2-1
ASSPTSGSYEQY	TRBV5-1	TRBJ2-7
ASSTSGRSDTQY	TRBV5-1	TRBJ2-3
ASSRTTSSYNEQF	TRBV4-3	TRBJ2-1
AGNLLDHEQF	TRBV6-6	TRBJ2-1
ASSSSVTSGSFETQY	TRBV5-4	TRBJ2-5
ASSPQLASIPDEQY	TRBV5-1	TRBJ2-7
ASSKGTGLSGELF	TRBV5-1	TRBJ2-2